Described below is a single TCR beta chain sequence and its context. V lost 8 bases to trimming and J lost 7 bases; unmatched junction nucleotides: 13. Germline V gene sequence: CDR1 LNHDA, CDR2 SQIVND (reference sequence). The CDR3 runs to 14 residues. This sample was included in a study of T cell responses to AZD1222 COVID-19 vaccine. The data were produced by immunoSEQ multiplex PCR, yet TCRdb's version contains in-frame clones alone and is incomplete. There are some 200,000 clones in the sample; 70% to 90% occur only once, and roughly 26% lies in the top ten. The sequences come from peripheral blood, collected 28 days after the second AZD1222 dose. The rearrangement uses TRBV19 and TRBJ1-2; 7 nucleotides agree with TRBD1. The receptor comes from an adult who received the AZD1222 COVID-19 vaccine. CDR3: CASVRTGLSSGYTF. The CDR3 DNA is TGTGCCAGTGTACGGACAGGACTGTCTAGTGGCTACACCTTC.